This TCR beta chain was sequenced during a study of blood T cells in healthy people across ages. The CDR3 contains 14 residues. With 2 bases removed from V and 2 bases from J, the gap between germline ends came to 10 bases. CDR1 and CDR2 from the germline V gene are ENHRY and SYGVKD. The authors ran a second PCR of about 6 to 11 cycles using a sample-barcoded 5' primer and a J-beta primer mix. Each cDNA molecule, via a template-switch adaptor with 12 random nucleotides, was tagged. From the 5' RACE reads, TCRdb called clonotypes with MiXCR, one entry per CDR3 protein. Altogether around 2 million distinct CDR3 sequences are present, about 39% being singletons, with the ten largest covering 20% to 25%. This clonotype has more than one count but fewer than ten. What it binds is unknown. The donors, aged about 6 to 90, were healthy Caucasians from Russia. General study findings and limits: Shifts in expanded clonotypes may have been confounded by donor CMV status, which was unknown.

The source material was blood. The sequence was obtained from a human donor in good health. This sequence joins TRBV10-3 and TRBJ2-7; no firm D call. The CDR3 loop is CAISEVGGTYEQYF. In nucleotides, the CDR3 is TGTGCCATCAGTGAGGTCGGCGGAACCTACGAGCAGTACTTC.